The rows below give T cell receptor beta chains drawn from one sample of a study of technical replicates of blood from several donors. The protocol was immunoSEQ multiplex PCR, while the TCRdb copy is restricted to in-frame clones and leaves out a portion. The sample shows about 100,000 clones, 96% of them seen only once. The material sequenced was T cells isolated from PBMCs. These TCRs come from a human donor in good health. CDR3s include the opening cysteine and the closing phenylalanine or tryptophan. D genes are given only for firm matches.

d_gene,v_gene,CDR3aa
NA,TRBV6-1,CASSNTGEQYF
NA,TRBV4-1,CASSQPQGTEAFF
NA,TRBV7-8,CASSPVWEGVGNTEAFF
NA,TRBV6-5,CASSPYPGTNEKLFF
NA,TRBV10-3,CAIRLTSTDTQYF
NA,TRBV28,CASRKTGGAPGNQPQHF
TRBD1,TRBV18,CASSPWDRLEAFF
NA,TRBV5-1,CASNISPAGAETQYF
TRBD2,TRBV19,CASSSLAGTGGELFF
NA,TRBV9,CASSVAGSSTDTQYF
TRBD2,TRBV9,CASSVQLAGDLREQYF
TRBD2,TRBV2,CASTQGPGLAGYEQYF
NA,TRBV6-4,CASSQTDLGNTIYF
TRBD1,TRBV4-1,CASSQDAVPRQGDQPQHF
TRBD1,TRBV19,CASSTRTGGYGYTF
NA,TRBV7-6,CASSLVFGGEETQYF
TRBD1,TRBV4-1,CASSQGAGGSYEQYF
TRBD2,TRBV28,CASSLVSSGRDRQFF
TRBD1,TRBV5-1,CASSQGDRVDTIYF
TRBD1,TRBV18,CASSPPDRGSETQYF
NA,TRBV18,CASSPDGFGPYEQYF
TRBD2,TRBV5-4,CASSPTSGHTGELFF
TRBD1,TRBV6-1,CASSAGGGQPQHF
NA,TRBV29-1,CSVRSRYGYTF
NA,TRBV10-3,CAISSRWGDEQFF
NA,TRBV27,CASSPGGWDEQYF
TRBD2,TRBV5-1,CASSLASLAGRPYEQYF
NA,TRBV4-1,CASSQDGGNYGYTF
NA,TRBV7-9,CASSPGNNEQFF
NA,TRBV29-1,CSVDRLETQYF
NA,TRBV19,CASSIITETGYQETQYF
TRBD1,TRBV6-5,CASSGTGSSYNEQFF
NA,TRBV7-9,CASSLGGRKNTGELFF
NA,TRBV6-6,CASSQGFWETQYF
TRBD1,TRBV5-4,CASSLAGTAPYNEQFF
TRBD1,TRBV28,CASSITGVNTGELFF
NA,TRBV4-1,CASSQGPTLEDGELFF
NA,TRBV7-6,CASSSRPDSHYEQYF
NA,TRBV29-1,CSVVGTYTEAFF
NA,TRBV28,CASSLGGQAYEQYF
TRBD2,TRBV6-5,CASRRTSGSFEQYF
TRBD1,TRBV6-5,CASTPTGTYEQYF
NA,TRBV29-1,CSVDKIHRITGEKLFF
TRBD1,TRBV19,CASRDRGAYEQYF
NA,TRBV5-4,CASSSKTANTEAFF
TRBD2,TRBV6-6,CASSWTSGIYNEQFF
NA,TRBV2,CASSEGGGQMNTEAFF
NA,TRBV6-1,CASSQQGPDTQYF
TRBD2,TRBV7-2,CASTSQPPAGTGYNEQFF
TRBD1,TRBV15,CATSTGGGQGGYEQYF
TRBD2,TRBV5-4,CASSSPLAGGPREQYF
NA,TRBV19,CASSIVPGPLNPGNTIYF
NA,TRBV4-1,CASSQENVGLGYEGYTF
NA,TRBV2,CASNRLQTGANVLTF
TRBD1,TRBV29-1,CSVGTAGYGYTF
NA,TRBV27,CASMGPRGAAAYEQYF
TRBD1,TRBV6-5,CASSYSDRGLYEQYF
TRBD2,TRBV7-9,CASRSGTSSYNEQFF